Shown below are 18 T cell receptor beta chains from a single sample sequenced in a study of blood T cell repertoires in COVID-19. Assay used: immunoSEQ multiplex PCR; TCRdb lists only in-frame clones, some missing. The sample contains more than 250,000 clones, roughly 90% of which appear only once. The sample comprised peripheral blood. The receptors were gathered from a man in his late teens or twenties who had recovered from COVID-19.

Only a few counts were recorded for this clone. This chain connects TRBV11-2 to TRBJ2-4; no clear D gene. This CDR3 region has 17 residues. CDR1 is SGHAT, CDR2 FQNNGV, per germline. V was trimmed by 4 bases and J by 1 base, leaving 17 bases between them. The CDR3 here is CASSSLTLTLAKNIQYF. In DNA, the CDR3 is TGTGCCAGCAGCTCTTTAACACTGACACTGGCCAAAAACATTCAGTACTTC. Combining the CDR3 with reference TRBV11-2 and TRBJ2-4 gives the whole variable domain EAGVAQSPRYKIIEKRQSVAFWCNPISGHATLYWYQQILGQGPKLLIQFQNNGVVDDSQLPKDRFSAERLKGVDSTLKIQPAKLEDSAVYLCASSSLTLTLAKNIQYFGAGTRLSVL.

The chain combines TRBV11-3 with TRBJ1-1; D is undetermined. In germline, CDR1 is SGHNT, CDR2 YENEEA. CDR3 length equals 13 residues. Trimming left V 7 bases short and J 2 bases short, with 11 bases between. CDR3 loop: CASKKSGNTEAFF. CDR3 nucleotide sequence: TGTGCCAGCAAAAAATCAGGCAACACTGAAGCTTTCTTT.

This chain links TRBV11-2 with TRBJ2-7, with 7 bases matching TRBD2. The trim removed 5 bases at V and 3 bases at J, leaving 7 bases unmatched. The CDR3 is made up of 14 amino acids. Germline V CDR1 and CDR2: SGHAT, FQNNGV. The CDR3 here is CASSTGTMGYEQYF. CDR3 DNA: TGTGCCAGCAGCACCGGGACTATGGGCTACGAGCAGTACTTC.

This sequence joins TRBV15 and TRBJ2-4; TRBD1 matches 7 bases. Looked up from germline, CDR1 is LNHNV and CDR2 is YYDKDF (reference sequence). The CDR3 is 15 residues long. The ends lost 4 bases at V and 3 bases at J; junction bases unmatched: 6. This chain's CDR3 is CATSIPGDSKNIQYF. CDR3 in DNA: TGTGCCACCAGCATCCCAGGGGACAGCAAAAACATTCAGTACTTC.

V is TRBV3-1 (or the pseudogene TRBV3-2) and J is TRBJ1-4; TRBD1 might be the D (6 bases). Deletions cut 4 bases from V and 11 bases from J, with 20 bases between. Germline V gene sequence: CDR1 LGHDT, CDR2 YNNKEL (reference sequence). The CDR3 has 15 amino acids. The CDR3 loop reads CASSPYRDTRWKLFF. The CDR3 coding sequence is TGTGCCAGCAGCCCCTACCGGGACACCCGGTGGAAACTGTTTTTT.

CDR3 sequence reads: CASSPTGFGNEQFF. The CDR3 bases are TGCGCCAGCAGCCCGACAGGTTTTGGAAATGAGCAGTTCTTC. This chain uses TRBV4-1 with TRBJ2-1, with D tentatively TRBD1 (6 bases). Trimming shortened V by 4 bases and J by 7 bases, and 14 bases separated the two germline ends. Germline CDR1 MGHRA, CDR2 YSYEKL. This CDR3 is 14 amino acids long.

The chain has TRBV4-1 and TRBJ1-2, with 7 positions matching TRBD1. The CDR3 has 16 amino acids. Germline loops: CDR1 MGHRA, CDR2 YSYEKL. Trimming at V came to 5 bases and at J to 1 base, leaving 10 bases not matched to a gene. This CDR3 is CASSYGTEVFNYGYTF. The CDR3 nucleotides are TGCGCCAGCAGCTACGGGACAGAAGTGTTTAACTATGGCTACACCTTC.

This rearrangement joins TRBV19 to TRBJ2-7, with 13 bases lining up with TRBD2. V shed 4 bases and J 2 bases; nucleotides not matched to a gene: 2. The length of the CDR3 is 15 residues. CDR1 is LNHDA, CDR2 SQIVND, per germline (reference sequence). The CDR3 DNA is TGTGCCAGTAGTACCGGGACTAGCGGGGCCTACGAGCAGTACTTC. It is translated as CASSTGTSGAYEQYF.

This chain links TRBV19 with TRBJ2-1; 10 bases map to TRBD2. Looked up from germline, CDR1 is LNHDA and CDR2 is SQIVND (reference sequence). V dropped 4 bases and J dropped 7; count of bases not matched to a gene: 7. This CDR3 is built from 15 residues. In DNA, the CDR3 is TGTGCCAGTAGTAGTCTAGCGGGAGTATTGAATGAGCAGTTCTTC. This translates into CASSSLAGVLNEQFF.

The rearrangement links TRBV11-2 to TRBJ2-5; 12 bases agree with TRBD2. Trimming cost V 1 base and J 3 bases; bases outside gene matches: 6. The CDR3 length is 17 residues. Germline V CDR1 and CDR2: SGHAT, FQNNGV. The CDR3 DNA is TGTGCCAGCAGCTTAGCCCCGACTAGCGGGAGTGAAGAGACCCAGTACTTC. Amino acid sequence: CASSLAPTSGSEETQYF. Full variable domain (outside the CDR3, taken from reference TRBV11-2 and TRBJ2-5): EAGVAQSPRYKIIEKRQSVAFWCNPISGHATLYWYQQILGQGPKLLIQFQNNGVVDDSQLPKDRFSAERLKGVDSTLKIQPAKLEDSAVYLCASSLAPTSGSEETQYFGPGTRLLVL.

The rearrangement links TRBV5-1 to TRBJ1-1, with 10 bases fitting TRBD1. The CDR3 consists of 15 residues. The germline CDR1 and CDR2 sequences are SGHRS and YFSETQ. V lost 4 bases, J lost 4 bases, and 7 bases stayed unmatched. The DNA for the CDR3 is TGCGCCAGCAGCCCTAGCCGGACAGGGGGCACTGAAGCTTTCTTT. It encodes CASSPSRTGGTEAFF.

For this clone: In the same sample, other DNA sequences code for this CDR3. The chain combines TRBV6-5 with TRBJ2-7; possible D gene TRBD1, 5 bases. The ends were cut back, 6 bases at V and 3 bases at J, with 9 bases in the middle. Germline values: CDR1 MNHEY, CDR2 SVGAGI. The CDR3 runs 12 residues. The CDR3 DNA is TGTGCCAGCAGCTCAGACAGCTACGAGCAGTACTTC. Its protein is CASSSDSYEQYF.

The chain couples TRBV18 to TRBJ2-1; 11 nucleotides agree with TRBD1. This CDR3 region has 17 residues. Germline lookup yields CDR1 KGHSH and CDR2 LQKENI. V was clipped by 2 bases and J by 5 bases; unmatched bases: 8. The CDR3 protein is CASSPSPDRGPDNEQFF. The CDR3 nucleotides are TGTGCCAGCTCACCAAGCCCGGACAGGGGGCCAGACAATGAGCAGTTCTTC.

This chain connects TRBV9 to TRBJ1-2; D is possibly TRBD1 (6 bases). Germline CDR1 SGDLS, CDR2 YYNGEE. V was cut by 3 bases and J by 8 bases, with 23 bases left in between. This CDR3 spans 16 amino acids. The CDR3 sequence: CASSAEMGGRIGGYTF. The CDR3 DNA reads TGTGCCAGCAGCGCCGAGATGGGGGGGCGCATCGGAGGCTACACCTTC.

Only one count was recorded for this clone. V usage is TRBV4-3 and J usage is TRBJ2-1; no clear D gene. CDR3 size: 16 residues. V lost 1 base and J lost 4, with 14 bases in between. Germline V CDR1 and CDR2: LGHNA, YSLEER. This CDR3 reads CASSQGSADLYNEQFF. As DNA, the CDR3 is TGCGCCAGCAGCCAAGGATCGGCCGACTTATACAATGAGCAGTTCTTC.

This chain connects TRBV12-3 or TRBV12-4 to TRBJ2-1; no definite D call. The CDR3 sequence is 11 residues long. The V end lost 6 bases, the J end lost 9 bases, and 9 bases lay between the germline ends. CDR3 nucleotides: TGTGCCAGCAGGGGTGAGGTTGAGCAGTTCTTC. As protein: CASRGEVEQFF.

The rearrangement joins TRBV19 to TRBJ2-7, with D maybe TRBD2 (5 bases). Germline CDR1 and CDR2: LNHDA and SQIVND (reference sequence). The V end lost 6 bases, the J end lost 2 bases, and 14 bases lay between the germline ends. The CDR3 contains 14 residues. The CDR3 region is CASRRGFEAYEQYF. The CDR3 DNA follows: TGTGCCAGTAGGAGAGGGTTCGAGGCCTACGAGCAGTACTTC.

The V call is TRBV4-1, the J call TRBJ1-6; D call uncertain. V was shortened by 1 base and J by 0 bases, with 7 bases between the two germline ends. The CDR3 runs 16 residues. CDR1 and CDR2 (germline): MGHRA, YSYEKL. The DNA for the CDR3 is TGCGCCAGCAGCCAAGGAACCAGCTCCTATAATTCACCCCTCCACTTT. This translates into CASSQGTSSYNSPLHF.